These T cell receptor beta chains were read from a single sample in a study of shared clonotypes between healthy human individuals. Here immunoSEQ multiplex PCR was the method, and the copy in TCRdb shows in-frame clones only, minus some. The table has some 2.4 million clones, 90% to 95% seen once. The sequencing sample was made of naive CD4+ T cells from PBMCs. The source is a man aged 18 to 29 in good health. Some clones in this sample may be carry-over from other donors' samples. CDR3s include the opening cysteine and the closing phenylalanine or tryptophan. A D gene is named only where the DNA matches it firmly. Clone size is stated in some rows and not others, as once, few, many or a class when expanded.

j_gene: TRBJ2-7; d_gene: -; v_gene: TRBV5-4; abundance: -; CDR3nt: TGTGCCAGCAGCTCTGCGGAGAAAGGGCGGCCCTACGAGCAGTACTTC; CDR3aa: CASSSAEKGRPYEQYF
j_gene: TRBJ2-3; d_gene: TRBD1; v_gene: TRBV29-1; abundance: -; CDR3nt: TGCAGCGTGGGACAGTCCACAGATACGCAGTATTTT; CDR3aa: CSVGQSTDTQYF
j_gene: TRBJ2-5; d_gene: TRBD1; v_gene: TRBV6-5; abundance: -; CDR3nt: TGTGCCAGCAGTTACTCGGGTGGGACAGGGCAAGAGACCCAGTACTTC; CDR3aa: CASSYSGGTGQETQYF
j_gene: TRBJ2-7; d_gene: -; v_gene: TRBV11-3; abundance: -; CDR3nt: TGTGCCAGCAGCCCGCGGCCAAGCTCCTACGAGCAGTACTTC; CDR3aa: CASSPRPSSYEQYF
j_gene: TRBJ2-1; d_gene: -; v_gene: TRBV28; abundance: once; CDR3nt: TGTGCCAGCAGTTTATCAGCCTACAATGAGCAGTTCTTC; CDR3aa: CASSLSAYNEQFF
j_gene: TRBJ2-5; d_gene: -; v_gene: TRBV28; abundance: once; CDR3nt: TGTGCCAGCGGAAGGGCCCCTCAAGAGACCCAGTACTTC; CDR3aa: CASGRAPQETQYF
j_gene: TRBJ2-3; d_gene: TRBD2; v_gene: TRBV5-1; abundance: -; CDR3nt: TGCGCCAGCAGCTTGGGGCTAGCGGGAGGAGATACGCAGTATTTT; CDR3aa: CASSLGLAGGDTQYF
j_gene: TRBJ2-2; d_gene: -; v_gene: TRBV10-3; abundance: -; CDR3nt: TGTGCCATCAGTGGGTTCGGAGGGGAGCTGTTTTTT; CDR3aa: CAISGFGGELFF
j_gene: TRBJ1-2; d_gene: -; v_gene: TRBV7-9; abundance: -; CDR3nt: TGTGCCAGCAGCCCGGGGCTTAGCGAGGGCTATGGCTACACCTTC; CDR3aa: CASSPGLSEGYGYTF
j_gene: TRBJ1-4; d_gene: -; v_gene: TRBV6-1; abundance: -; CDR3nt: TGTGCCAGCAGGGACAGTAATGAAAAACTGTTTTTT; CDR3aa: CASRDSNEKLFF
j_gene: TRBJ2-7; d_gene: -; v_gene: TRBV4-3; abundance: -; CDR3nt: TGCGCCAGCAGCCAAATAAAAAAATTAAACGACAGGCCTCTCCCCTACGAGCAGTACTTC; CDR3aa: CASSQIKKLNDRPLPYEQYF
j_gene: TRBJ2-7; d_gene: TRBD1; v_gene: TRBV7-2; abundance: -; CDR3nt: TGTGCCAGCAGCTTATATCCAGGGGGCGCAGGAAAGCAGTACTTC; CDR3aa: CASSLYPGGAGKQYF
j_gene: TRBJ2-7; d_gene: -; v_gene: TRBV7-3; abundance: -; CDR3nt: TGTGCCAGCAGCTTACGGGGGTCACTCTACGAGCAGTACTTC; CDR3aa: CASSLRGSLYEQYF
j_gene: TRBJ2-5; d_gene: -; v_gene: TRBV11-2; abundance: -; CDR3nt: TGTGCCAGCAGCCCTGGGACGGTCCAAGAGACCCAGTACTTC; CDR3aa: CASSPGTVQETQYF
j_gene: TRBJ2-3; d_gene: TRBD2; v_gene: TRBV18; abundance: once; CDR3nt: TGTGCCAGCTCACCCCCCATAGCGGGCTACACAGATACGCAGTATTTT; CDR3aa: CASSPPIAGYTDTQYF
j_gene: TRBJ1-5; d_gene: -; v_gene: TRBV6-1; abundance: -; CDR3nt: TGTGCCAGCAGTGATAGGATTTGGGTTAGCAATCAGCCCCAGCATTTT; CDR3aa: CASSDRIWVSNQPQHF
j_gene: TRBJ1-5; d_gene: TRBD1; v_gene: TRBV7-9; abundance: -; CDR3nt: TGTGCCAGCAGCTTGGAGCCCGGGACAGGGAGCAATCAGCCCCAGCATTTT; CDR3aa: CASSLEPGTGSNQPQHF
j_gene: TRBJ1-1; d_gene: -; v_gene: TRBV7-2; abundance: -; CDR3nt: TGTGCCAGCAGCTTAGCGGGTTCAGACAGAACCCGCGAAGCTTTCTTT; CDR3aa: CASSLAGSDRTREAFF
j_gene: TRBJ2-3; d_gene: -; v_gene: TRBV6-5; abundance: -; CDR3nt: TGTGCCAGCAGTTACAGGACAACAGATACGCAGTATTTT; CDR3aa: CASSYRTTDTQYF
j_gene: TRBJ2-1; d_gene: -; v_gene: TRBV9; abundance: -; CDR3nt: TGTGCCAGCAGCCCGAGGACGGCCTACAGTGAGCAGTTCTTC; CDR3aa: CASSPRTAYSEQFF
j_gene: TRBJ1-1; d_gene: -; v_gene: TRBV5-1; abundance: -; CDR3nt: TGCGCCAGCAGCTTGGAAGGCGGGGGGCGCGGCACTGAAGCTTTCTTT; CDR3aa: CASSLEGGGRGTEAFF
j_gene: TRBJ2-3; d_gene: TRBD2; v_gene: TRBV18; abundance: -; CDR3nt: TGTGCCAGCTCACCACGACTAGCGGGAGTGTCCACAGATACGCAGTATTTT; CDR3aa: CASSPRLAGVSTDTQYF
j_gene: TRBJ1-1; d_gene: -; v_gene: TRBV7-8; abundance: few; CDR3nt: TGTGCCAGCAAACTCCCCGGGGGAGGCACTGAAGCTTTCTTT; CDR3aa: CASKLPGGGTEAFF
j_gene: TRBJ2-1; d_gene: TRBD2; v_gene: TRBV6-1; abundance: -; CDR3nt: TGTGCCAGCAGGCTAGCGGGAGGGCCCAGTGAGCAGTTCTTC; CDR3aa: CASRLAGGPSEQFF
j_gene: TRBJ1-5; d_gene: -; v_gene: TRBV4-1; abundance: few; CDR3nt: TGCGCCAGCAGCCAAGAACTCAGGGGTCCCCAGCATTTT; CDR3aa: CASSQELRGPQHF
j_gene: TRBJ1-3; d_gene: -; v_gene: TRBV11-3; abundance: -; CDR3nt: TGTGCCAGCAGCTTAGGGGGCGCTGGAAACACCATATATTTT; CDR3aa: CASSLGGAGNTIYF
j_gene: TRBJ1-1; d_gene: -; v_gene: TRBV20-1; abundance: few; CDR3nt: TGCAGTGCTAGTTTAGACACTGAAGCTTTCTTT; CDR3aa: CSASLDTEAFF
j_gene: TRBJ1-2; d_gene: -; v_gene: TRBV19; abundance: -; CDR3nt: TGTGCCAGTAGTATTTGGCAAGGCGGTGGCTACACCTTC; CDR3aa: CASSIWQGGGYTF
j_gene: TRBJ1-2; d_gene: TRBD1; v_gene: TRBV6-5; abundance: -; CDR3nt: TGTGCCAGCAGTACGACAGGGGCCCGGAGCTATGGCTACACCTTC; CDR3aa: CASSTTGARSYGYTF
j_gene: TRBJ2-1; d_gene: -; v_gene: TRBV15; abundance: -; CDR3nt: TGTGCCACCAGCAGGGTGGGGTCCTACAATGAGCAGTTCTTC; CDR3aa: CATSRVGSYNEQFF
j_gene: TRBJ2-5; d_gene: -; v_gene: TRBV6-6; abundance: -; CDR3nt: TGTGCCACCGTGCTGGGGGGAGAGACCCAGTACTTC; CDR3aa: CATVLGGETQYF
j_gene: TRBJ1-5; d_gene: -; v_gene: TRBV28; abundance: -; CDR3nt: TGTGCCAGCAGTTTCTTCGGGTCCTGGGGAAATCAGCCCCAGCATTTT; CDR3aa: CASSFFGSWGNQPQHF
j_gene: TRBJ1-1; d_gene: TRBD1; v_gene: TRBV14; abundance: -; CDR3nt: TGTGCCAGCAGCCAACTTCCGGGACAGGGGGTTTTCGCTTTCTTT; CDR3aa: CASSQLPGQGVFAFF
j_gene: TRBJ1-2; d_gene: -; v_gene: TRBV6-1; abundance: once; CDR3nt: TGTGCCAGCAGTGAAGCGTGGTGGGAGGGCGGCTACACCTTC; CDR3aa: CASSEAWWEGGYTF
j_gene: TRBJ1-6; d_gene: -; v_gene: TRBV7-8; abundance: -; CDR3nt: TGTGCCAGCAGCTTAGGAGGGGCAGGCTCACCCCTCCACTTT; CDR3aa: CASSLGGAGSPLHF
j_gene: TRBJ1-3; d_gene: TRBD1; v_gene: TRBV5-1; abundance: -; CDR3nt: TGCGCCAGCAGCTTGGATATCGACAGGGGAGGAAACACCATATATTTT; CDR3aa: CASSLDIDRGGNTIYF
j_gene: TRBJ2-7; d_gene: -; v_gene: TRBV5-1; abundance: -; CDR3nt: TGCGCCAGCAGCTTGGCTTTGCCTGGGAGCTCCTACGAGCAGTACTTC; CDR3aa: CASSLALPGSSYEQYF
j_gene: TRBJ2-7; d_gene: -; v_gene: TRBV7-9; abundance: -; CDR3nt: TGTGCCAGCAGCACCCGGGCCCTATCCTACGAGCAGTACTTC; CDR3aa: CASSTRALSYEQYF
j_gene: TRBJ1-1; d_gene: -; v_gene: TRBV18; abundance: -; CDR3nt: TGTGCCAGCTCACCATCGCAGGGCACTGAAGCTTTCTTT; CDR3aa: CASSPSQGTEAFF
j_gene: TRBJ2-1; d_gene: TRBD2; v_gene: TRBV5-1; abundance: -; CDR3nt: TGCGCCAGCGAGCCGGGACTAGCGGGAACCTACTCCTACAATGAGCAGTTCTTC; CDR3aa: CASEPGLAGTYSYNEQFF
j_gene: TRBJ1-2; d_gene: -; v_gene: TRBV6-6; abundance: -; CDR3nt: TGTGCCAGCAGTTTCCTCGGGGGCCAAGGCTATGGCTACACCTTC; CDR3aa: CASSFLGGQGYGYTF
j_gene: TRBJ1-1; d_gene: -; v_gene: TRBV5-1; abundance: -; CDR3nt: TGCGCCAGCAGCTTGTACGGCTCGACAGGGAACACTGAAGCTTTCTTT; CDR3aa: CASSLYGSTGNTEAFF
j_gene: TRBJ2-7; d_gene: TRBD2; v_gene: TRBV28; abundance: -; CDR3nt: TGTGCCAGCTTTTCCCCCGGGACTAGCGAATTCAGGGAGCAGTACTTC; CDR3aa: CASFSPGTSEFREQYF
j_gene: TRBJ2-5; d_gene: TRBD1; v_gene: TRBV5-5; abundance: -; CDR3nt: TGTGCCAGCAGCTTAAGGGACAGGAGGCAGAAGGAGACCCAGTACTTC; CDR3aa: CASSLRDRRQKETQYF
j_gene: TRBJ2-2; d_gene: TRBD2; v_gene: TRBV9; abundance: -; CDR3nt: TGTGCCAGCAGCGCCGGGACTAGCTTCCGGGAGCTGTTTTTT; CDR3aa: CASSAGTSFRELFF
j_gene: TRBJ2-7; d_gene: -; v_gene: TRBV7-2; abundance: once; CDR3nt: TGTGCCAGCAGCTTAGACGCCGGGATAGGGAAGTACTTC; CDR3aa: CASSLDAGIGKYF
j_gene: TRBJ2-5; d_gene: -; v_gene: TRBV7-2; abundance: -; CDR3nt: TGTGCCAGCAGCCCCGGGAGCTACCAAGAGACCCAGTACTTC; CDR3aa: CASSPGSYQETQYF
j_gene: TRBJ1-5; d_gene: -; v_gene: TRBV28; abundance: -; CDR3nt: TGTGCCAGCACCAAGGGGGGGGGCAATCAGCCCCAGCATTTT; CDR3aa: CASTKGGGNQPQHF
j_gene: TRBJ1-1; d_gene: -; v_gene: TRBV27; abundance: -; CDR3nt: TGTGCCAGCACGTTCGACCGGAGTCTGAACACTGAAGCTTTCTTT; CDR3aa: CASTFDRSLNTEAFF